This TCR beta chain was profiled in a study of T cell repertoires in cytomegalovirus infection. Study-wide context: Well-studied HLA-B-restricted CMV epitopes were used in the study alongside recently identified HLA-C-restricted ones. CMV infection and matching HLA type were both indicated by public TCR beta signatures.

Details on this clonotype: Its antigen is not identified.

The CDR3 has 15 amino acids. V gave up 3 bases and J gave up 4 bases, with 15 bases separating them. Germline values: CDR1 MGHRA, CDR2 YSYEKL. Each CDR3 protein gets one entry after TCRdb re-called the reads with MiXCR. The table has hundreds of thousands of distinct CDR3 sequences, approximately 31% seen once. Study-wide results and limits: Cumulative frequency (of public TCR beta family members) identified carriers of CMV plus the relevant HLA. Predominance within the ex vivo response was attributable to HLA-C-restricted CMV-specific TCR beta clonotypes.

The receptor comes from a human donor in good health (CMV status not recorded). Some clones in this sample may be carry-over from other donors' samples. The chain uses TRBV4-1 and TRBJ1-2; D remains ambiguous. The sample in question was cultured CD8+ T cells from PBMCs, obtained from culture after CMV antigen stimulation. In DNA form, the CDR3 reads TGCGCCAGCAGCCACGCGGCCCGGGAACTCTATGGCTACACCTTC. Encoded protein: CASSHAARELYGYTF.